This TCR beta chain stems from a study of molecular identifiers for immune sequencing clone quantification. Sorting selected naive CD8 T cells with a CD8+CD4-CCR7+CD45RA+ phenotype. TCRdb used MiXCR to reprocess the PCR reads, holding one entry per CDR3 protein. The sample consists of approximately 550,000 distinct CDR3 sequences, about 25% of them appearing once. This clonotype has just a few counts. Its target is not known. Broader study findings: It was shown that clones above 20 RNA copies held over 99% of effector molecules, but under 1% in naive cells. Jurkat TCR RNA that was spiked in from one cell was reportedly detectable among under 1.2 million naive cells.

The junction had 7 bases not matched to a gene; V was cut back by 6 bases and J by 4 bases. The CDR3 extends over 14 amino acids. The sequence derives from a human donor in good health. Some libraries in this study had Jurkat cell RNA spiked in. V gene TRBV12-3 or TRBV12-4 combines with J gene TRBJ2-3; 7 bases align to TRBD1. The sample was naive CD8+ T cells from blood, with Jurkat cell RNA spiked in. Subset: FACS-sorted CD8+CD4-CCR7+CD45RA+ naive T cells. The chain's CDR3 is CASSRHRGADTQYF. The CDR3 coding sequence is TGTGCCAGCAGCCGCCACAGGGGAGCAGATACGCAGTATTTT.